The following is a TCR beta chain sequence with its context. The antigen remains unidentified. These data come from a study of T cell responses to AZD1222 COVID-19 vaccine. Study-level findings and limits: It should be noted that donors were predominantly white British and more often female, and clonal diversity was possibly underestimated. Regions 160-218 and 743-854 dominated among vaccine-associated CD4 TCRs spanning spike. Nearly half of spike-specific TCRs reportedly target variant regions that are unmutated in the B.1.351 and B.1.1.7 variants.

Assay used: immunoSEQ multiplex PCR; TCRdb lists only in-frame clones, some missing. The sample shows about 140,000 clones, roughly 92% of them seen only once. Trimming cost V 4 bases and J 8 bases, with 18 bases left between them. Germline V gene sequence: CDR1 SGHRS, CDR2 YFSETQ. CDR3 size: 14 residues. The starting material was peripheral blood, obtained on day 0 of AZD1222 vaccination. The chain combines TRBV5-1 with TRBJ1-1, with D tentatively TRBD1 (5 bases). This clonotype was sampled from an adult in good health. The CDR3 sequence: CASSQDQPGPEAFF. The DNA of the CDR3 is TGCGCCAGCAGCCAGGACCAACCGGGACCCGAAGCTTTCTTT.